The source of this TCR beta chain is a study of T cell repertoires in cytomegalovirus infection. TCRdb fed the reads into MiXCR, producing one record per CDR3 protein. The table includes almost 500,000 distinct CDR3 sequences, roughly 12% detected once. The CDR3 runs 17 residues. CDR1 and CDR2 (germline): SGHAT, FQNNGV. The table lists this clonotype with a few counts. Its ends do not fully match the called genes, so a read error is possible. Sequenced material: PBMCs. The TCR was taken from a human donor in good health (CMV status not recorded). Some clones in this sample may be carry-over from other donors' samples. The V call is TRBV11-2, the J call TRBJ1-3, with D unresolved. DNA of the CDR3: TGTGCCAGCAGCTCATCCTTGGGTTCTGGTTCTGAAAACACCATATATTTT. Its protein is CASSSSLGSGSENTIYF.